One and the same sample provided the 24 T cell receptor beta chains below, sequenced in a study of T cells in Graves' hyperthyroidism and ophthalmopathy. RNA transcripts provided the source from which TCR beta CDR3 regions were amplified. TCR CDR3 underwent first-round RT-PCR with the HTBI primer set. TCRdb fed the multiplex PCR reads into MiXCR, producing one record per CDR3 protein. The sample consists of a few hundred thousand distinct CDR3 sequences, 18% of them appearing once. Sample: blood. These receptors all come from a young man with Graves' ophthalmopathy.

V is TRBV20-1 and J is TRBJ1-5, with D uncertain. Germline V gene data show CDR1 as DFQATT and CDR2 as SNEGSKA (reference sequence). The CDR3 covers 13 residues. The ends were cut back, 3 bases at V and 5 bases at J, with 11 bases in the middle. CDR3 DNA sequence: TGCAGTGCTAGTAAGCCAGCTCATCAGCCCCAGCATTTT. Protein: CSASKPAHQPQHF.

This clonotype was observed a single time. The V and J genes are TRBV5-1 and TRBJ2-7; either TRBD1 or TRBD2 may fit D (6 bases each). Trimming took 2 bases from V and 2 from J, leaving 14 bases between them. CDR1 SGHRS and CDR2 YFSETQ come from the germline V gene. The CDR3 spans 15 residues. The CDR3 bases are TGCGCCAGCAGCTTCCCCAGGGGACTGACCTACGAGCAGTACTTC. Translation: CASSFPRGLTYEQYF.

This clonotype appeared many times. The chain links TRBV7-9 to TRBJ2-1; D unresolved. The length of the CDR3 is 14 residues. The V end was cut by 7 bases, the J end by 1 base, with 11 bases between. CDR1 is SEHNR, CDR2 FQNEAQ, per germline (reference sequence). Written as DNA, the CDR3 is TGTGCCAGCATTAGTTCGGGTTCCTACAATGAGCAGTTCTTC. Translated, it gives CASISSGSYNEQFF.

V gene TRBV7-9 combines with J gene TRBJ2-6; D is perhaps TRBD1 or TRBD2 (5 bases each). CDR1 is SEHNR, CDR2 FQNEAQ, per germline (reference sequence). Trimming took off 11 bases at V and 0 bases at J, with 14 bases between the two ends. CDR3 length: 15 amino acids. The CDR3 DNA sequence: TGTGCCCAAGCTTTGGGGGACTCTGGGGCCAACGTCCTGACTTTC. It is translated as CAQALGDSGANVLTF.

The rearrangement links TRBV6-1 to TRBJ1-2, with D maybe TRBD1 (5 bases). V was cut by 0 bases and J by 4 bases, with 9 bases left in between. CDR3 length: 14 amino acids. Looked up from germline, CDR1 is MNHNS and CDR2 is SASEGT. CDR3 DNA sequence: TGTGCCAGCAGTGAAGCCTTCGGGGGCTATGGCTACACCTTC. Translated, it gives CASSEAFGGYGYTF.

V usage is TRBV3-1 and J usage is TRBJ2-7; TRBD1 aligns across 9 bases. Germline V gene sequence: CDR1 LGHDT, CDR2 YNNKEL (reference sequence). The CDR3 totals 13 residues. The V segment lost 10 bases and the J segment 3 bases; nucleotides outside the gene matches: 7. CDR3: CATTGTGIYEQYF. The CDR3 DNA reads TGTGCCACCACCGGGACAGGGATCTACGAGCAGTACTTC.

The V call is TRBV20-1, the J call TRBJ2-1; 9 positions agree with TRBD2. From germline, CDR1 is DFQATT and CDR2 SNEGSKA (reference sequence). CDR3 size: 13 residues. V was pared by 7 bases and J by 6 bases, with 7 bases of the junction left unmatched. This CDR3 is CSGGVAGVNEQFF. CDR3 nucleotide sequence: TGCAGTGGCGGAGTAGCGGGGGTCAATGAGCAGTTCTTC.

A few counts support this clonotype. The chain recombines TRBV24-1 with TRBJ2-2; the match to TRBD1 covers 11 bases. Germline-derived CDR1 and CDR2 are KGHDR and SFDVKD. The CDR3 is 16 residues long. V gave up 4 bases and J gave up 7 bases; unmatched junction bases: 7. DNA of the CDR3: TGTGCCACCAGTGAACCCGGACAGGGGGCTAGCGGGGAGCTGTTTTTT. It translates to CATSEPGQGASGELFF.

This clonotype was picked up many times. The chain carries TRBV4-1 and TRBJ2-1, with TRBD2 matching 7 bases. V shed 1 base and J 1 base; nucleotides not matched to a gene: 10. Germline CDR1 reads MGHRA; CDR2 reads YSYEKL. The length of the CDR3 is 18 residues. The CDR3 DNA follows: TGCGCCAGCAGCCAAGGGACTATTGGGAGGGTTTCCTACAATGAGCAGTTCTTC. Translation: CASSQGTIGRVSYNEQFF.

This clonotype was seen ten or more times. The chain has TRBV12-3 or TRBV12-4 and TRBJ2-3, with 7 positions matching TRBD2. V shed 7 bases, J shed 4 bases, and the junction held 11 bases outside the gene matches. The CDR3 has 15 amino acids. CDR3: CASTSSGARADTQYF. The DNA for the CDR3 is TGTGCCAGCACCTCGAGCGGGGCTAGGGCAGATACGCAGTATTTT.

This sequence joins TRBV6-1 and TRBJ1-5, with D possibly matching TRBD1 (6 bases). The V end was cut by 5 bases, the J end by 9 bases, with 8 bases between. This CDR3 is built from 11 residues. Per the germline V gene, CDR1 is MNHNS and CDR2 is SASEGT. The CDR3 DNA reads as TGTGCCAGCAGTATGACAGGGCCCCAGCATTTT. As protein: CASSMTGPQHF.

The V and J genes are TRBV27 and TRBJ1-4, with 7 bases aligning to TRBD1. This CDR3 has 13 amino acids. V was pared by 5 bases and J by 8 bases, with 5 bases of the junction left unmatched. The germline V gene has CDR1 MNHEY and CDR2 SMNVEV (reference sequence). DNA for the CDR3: TGTGCCAGCAGTGCCGGGACAGACGAAAAACTGTTTTTT. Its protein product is CASSAGTDEKLFF.

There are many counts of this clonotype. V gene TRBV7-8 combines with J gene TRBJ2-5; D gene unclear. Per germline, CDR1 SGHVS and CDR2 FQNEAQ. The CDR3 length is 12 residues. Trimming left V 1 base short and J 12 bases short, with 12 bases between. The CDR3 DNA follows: TGTGCCAGCAGCTTAGACGACACCCTAAAGTACTTC. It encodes CASSLDDTLKYF.

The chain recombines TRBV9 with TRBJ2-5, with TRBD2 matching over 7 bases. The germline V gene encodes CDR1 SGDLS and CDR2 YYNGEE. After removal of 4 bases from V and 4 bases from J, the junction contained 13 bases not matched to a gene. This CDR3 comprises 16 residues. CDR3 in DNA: TGTGCCAGCAGCCCCATTTCGGGGGGTGTTGGAGAGACCCAGTACTTC. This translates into CASSPISGGVGETQYF.

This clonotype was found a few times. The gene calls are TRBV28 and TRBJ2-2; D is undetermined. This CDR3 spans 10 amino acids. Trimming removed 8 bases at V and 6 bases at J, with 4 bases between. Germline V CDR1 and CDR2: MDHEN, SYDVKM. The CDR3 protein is CASGPGELFF. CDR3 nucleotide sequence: TGTGCCAGCGGCCCCGGGGAGCTGTTTTTT.

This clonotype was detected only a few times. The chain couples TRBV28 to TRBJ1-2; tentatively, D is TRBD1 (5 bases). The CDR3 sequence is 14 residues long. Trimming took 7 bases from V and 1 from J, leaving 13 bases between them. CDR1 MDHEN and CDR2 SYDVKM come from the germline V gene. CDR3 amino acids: CASTLLTVNYGYTF. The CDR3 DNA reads TGTGCCAGCACCCTTTTGACAGTTAACTATGGCTACACCTTC.

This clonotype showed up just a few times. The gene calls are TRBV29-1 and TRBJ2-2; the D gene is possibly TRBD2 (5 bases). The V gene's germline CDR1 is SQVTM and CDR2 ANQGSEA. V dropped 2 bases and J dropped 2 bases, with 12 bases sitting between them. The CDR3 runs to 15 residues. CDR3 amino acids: CSVEMRVGNTGELFF. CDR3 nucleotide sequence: TGCAGCGTTGAAATGAGGGTTGGTAACACCGGGGAGCTGTTTTTT.

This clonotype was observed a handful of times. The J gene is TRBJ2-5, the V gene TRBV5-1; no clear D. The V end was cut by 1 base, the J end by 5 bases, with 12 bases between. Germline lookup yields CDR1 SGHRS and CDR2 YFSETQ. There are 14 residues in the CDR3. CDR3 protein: CASSLSRPAETQYF. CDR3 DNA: TGCGCCAGCAGCTTGTCGAGGCCGGCGGAGACCCAGTACTTC.

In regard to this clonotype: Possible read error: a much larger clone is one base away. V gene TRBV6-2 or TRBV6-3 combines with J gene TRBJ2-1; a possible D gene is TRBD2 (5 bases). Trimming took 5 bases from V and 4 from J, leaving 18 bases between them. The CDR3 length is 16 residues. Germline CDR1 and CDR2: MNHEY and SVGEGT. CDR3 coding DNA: TGTGCCAGCAGTCCGTCAGGAGCGGCGTTGTACAATGAGCAGTTCTTC. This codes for CASSPSGAALYNEQFF.

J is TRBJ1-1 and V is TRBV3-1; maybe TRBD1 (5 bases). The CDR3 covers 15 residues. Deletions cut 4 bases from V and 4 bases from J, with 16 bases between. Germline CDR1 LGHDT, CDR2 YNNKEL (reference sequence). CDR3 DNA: TGTGCCAGCAGCCCGGACCTCAGGGTTGTCACTGAAGCTTTCTTT. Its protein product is CASSPDLRVVTEAFF.

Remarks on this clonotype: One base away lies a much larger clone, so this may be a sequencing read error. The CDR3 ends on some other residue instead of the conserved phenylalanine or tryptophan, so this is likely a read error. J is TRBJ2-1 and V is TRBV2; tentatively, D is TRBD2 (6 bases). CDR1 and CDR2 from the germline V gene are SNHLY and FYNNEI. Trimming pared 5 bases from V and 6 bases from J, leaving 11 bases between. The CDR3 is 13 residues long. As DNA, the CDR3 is TGTGCCAGCAGTTTGGGACTCCCCAATGAGCAGTTCTCC. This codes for CASSLGLPNEQFS.

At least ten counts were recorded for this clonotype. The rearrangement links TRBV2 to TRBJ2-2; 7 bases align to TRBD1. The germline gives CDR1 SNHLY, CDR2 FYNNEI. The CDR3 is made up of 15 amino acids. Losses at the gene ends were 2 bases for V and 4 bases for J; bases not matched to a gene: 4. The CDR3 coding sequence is TGTGCCAGCAGTGAAAGACAGGGCGGCACCGGGGAGCTGTTTTTT. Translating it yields CASSERQGGTGELFF.

The CDR3: CASRGQGAENTDTQYF. The DNA for the CDR3 is TGTGCCAGCAGGGGACAGGGGGCGGAGAACACAGATACGCAGTATTTT. The chain joins TRBV6-1 to TRBJ2-3, with TRBD1 matching 12 bases. The length of the CDR3 is 16 residues. Germline CDR1 reads MNHNS; CDR2 reads SASEGT. Unmatched junction bases numbered 6, after V lost 6 bases and J lost 2 bases.

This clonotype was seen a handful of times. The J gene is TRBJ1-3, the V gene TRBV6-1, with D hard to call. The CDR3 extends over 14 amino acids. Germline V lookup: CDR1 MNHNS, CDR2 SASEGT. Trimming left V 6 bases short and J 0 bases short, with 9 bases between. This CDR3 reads CASRPVNSGNTIYF. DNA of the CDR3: TGTGCCAGCAGACCTGTTAACTCTGGAAACACCATATATTTT.